The clone carrying this TCR beta chain was recorded many times. Moderate-to-severe activity, CAS at least 3, NOSPECS at least 4 and duration under 3 months characterized donors with ophthalmopathy. Lactation, pregnancy, uncontrolled infections and other autoimmune diseases were all grounds for excluding patients. Clinicians made diagnoses from clinical symptoms, serum thyroxine, TRAb, thyroid ultrasound and orbital computed tomography. The PBMCs had their origin in more than 9.5 ml of fresh peripheral blood. Germline assignment: CDR1 DFQATT and CDR2 SNEGSKA (reference sequence). The length of the CDR3 is 15 residues. V was cut by 2 bases and J by 9 bases, with 23 bases left in between. This specimen comes from a study of Graves' ophthalmopathy and Graves' hyperthyroidism. CDR3 regions of TCR beta were amplified from RNA transcripts. HTBI primers were used in a first-round RT-PCR, which preceded a second-round multiplex PCR. TCRdb used MiXCR to reprocess the multiplex PCR reads, holding one entry per CDR3 protein. The sample consists of roughly 500,000 distinct CDR3 sequences, approximately 15% of them appearing once.

V is TRBV20-1 and J is TRBJ2-7; D may correspond to TRBD1 or TRBD2 (5 bases each). The sequence was collected from a woman aged 30 to 39 with Graves' ophthalmopathy. The sample taken for sequencing was blood. CDR3 nucleotide sequence: TGCAGTGCTAGATCCCGGGACGCGGCCAAGGTGGGGCAGTACTTC. Its translation: CSARSRDAAKVGQYF.